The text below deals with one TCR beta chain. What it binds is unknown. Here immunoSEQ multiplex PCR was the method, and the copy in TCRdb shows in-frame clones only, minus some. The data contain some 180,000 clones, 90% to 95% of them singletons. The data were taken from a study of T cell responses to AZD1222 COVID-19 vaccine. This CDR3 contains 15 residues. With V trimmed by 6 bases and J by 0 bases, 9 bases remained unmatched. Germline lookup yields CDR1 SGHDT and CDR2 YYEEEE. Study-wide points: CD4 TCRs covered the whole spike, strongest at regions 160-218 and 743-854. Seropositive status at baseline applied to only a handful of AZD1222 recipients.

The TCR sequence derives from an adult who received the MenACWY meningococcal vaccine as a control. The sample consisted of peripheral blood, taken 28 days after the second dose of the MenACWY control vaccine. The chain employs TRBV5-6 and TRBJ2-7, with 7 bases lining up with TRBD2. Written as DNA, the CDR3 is TGTGCCAGCACCCGAACCGGGGGGAGCTCCTACGAGCAGTACTTC. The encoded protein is CASTRTGGSSYEQYF.